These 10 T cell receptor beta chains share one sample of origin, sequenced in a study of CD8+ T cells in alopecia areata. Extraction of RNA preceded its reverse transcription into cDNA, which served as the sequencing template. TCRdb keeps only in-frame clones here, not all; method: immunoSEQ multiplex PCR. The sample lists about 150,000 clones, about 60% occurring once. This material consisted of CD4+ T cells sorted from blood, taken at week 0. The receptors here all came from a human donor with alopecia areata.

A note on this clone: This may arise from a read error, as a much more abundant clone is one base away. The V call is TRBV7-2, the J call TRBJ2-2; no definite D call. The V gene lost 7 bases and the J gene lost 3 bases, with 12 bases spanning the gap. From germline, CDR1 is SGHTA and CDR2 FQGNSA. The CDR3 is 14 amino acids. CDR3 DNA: TGTGCCAGCACCGCCCTCCTGCACACCGGGGAGCTGTTTTTT. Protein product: CASTALLHTGELFF.

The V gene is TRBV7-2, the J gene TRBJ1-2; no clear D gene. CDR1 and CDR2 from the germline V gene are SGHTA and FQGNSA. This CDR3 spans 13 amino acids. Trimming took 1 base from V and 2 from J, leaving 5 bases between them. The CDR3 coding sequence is TGTGCCAGCAGCTTAGAACAGAACTATGGCTACACCTTC. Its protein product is CASSLEQNYGYTF.

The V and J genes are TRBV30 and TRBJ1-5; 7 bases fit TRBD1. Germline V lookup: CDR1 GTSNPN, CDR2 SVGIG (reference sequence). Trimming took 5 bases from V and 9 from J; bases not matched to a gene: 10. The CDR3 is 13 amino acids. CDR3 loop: CAWARQGLGPQHF. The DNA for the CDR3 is TGTGCCTGGGCTAGACAGGGATTAGGGCCCCAGCATTTT.

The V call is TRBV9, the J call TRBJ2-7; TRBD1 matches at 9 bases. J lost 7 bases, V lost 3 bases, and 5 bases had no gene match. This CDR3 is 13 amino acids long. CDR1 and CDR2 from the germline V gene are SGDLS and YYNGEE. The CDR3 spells CASSDTGGREQYF. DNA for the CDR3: TGTGCCAGCAGCGATACAGGGGGCAGGGAGCAGTACTTC.

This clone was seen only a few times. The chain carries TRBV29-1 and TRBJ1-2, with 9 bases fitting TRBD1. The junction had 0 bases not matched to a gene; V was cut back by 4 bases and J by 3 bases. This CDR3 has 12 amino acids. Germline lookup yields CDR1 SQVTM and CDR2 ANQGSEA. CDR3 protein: CSVGQGDYGYTF. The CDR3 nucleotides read TGCAGCGTTGGACAGGGGGACTATGGCTACACCTTC.

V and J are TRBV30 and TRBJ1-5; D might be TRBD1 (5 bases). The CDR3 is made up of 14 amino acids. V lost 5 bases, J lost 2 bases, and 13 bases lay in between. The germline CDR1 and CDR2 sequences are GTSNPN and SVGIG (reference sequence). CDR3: CAWGPAGGNQPQHF. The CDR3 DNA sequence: TGTGCCTGGGGACCAGCGGGGGGCAATCAGCCCCAGCATTTT.

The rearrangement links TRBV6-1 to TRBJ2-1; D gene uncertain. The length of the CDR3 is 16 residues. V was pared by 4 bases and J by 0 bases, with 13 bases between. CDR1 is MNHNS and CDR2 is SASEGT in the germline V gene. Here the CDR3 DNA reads TGTGCCAGCAGTGTACTACAGAGTAGCTCCTACAATGAGCAGTTCTTC. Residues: CASSVLQSSSYNEQFF.

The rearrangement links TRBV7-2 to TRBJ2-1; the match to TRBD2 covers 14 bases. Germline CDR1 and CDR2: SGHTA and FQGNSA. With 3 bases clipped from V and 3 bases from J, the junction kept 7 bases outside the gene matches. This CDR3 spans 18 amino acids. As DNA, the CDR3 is TGTGCCAGCAGCTTCCTCCCGGGACTAGCGGGGGTCTACAATGAGCAGTTCTTC. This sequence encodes CASSFLPGLAGVYNEQFF.

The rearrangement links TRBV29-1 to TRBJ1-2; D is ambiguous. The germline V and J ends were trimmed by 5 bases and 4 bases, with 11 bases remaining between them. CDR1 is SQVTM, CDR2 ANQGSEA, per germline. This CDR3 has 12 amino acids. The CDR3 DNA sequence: TGCAGCGTTCGGCCGGACGGCTATGGCTACACCTTC. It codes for CSVRPDGYGYTF.

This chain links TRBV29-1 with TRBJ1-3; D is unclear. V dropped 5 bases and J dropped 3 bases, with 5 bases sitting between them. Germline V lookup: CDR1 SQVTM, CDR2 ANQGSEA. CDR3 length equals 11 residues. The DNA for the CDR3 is TGCAGCGTTCCCATTGGAAACACCATATATTTT. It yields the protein CSVPIGNTIYF.